The T cell receptor beta chain under discussion was sequenced for a study of T-cell reconstitution after alpha-beta-depleted transplantation in children. Trimming shortened V by 4 bases and J by 0 bases, and 9 bases separated the two germline ends. Germline CDR1 is SQVTM and CDR2 is ANQGSEA. The length of the CDR3 is 13 residues. The authors prepared the TCRbeta library with unique molecular identifiers. TCRdb re-derived calls from the PCR reads in MiXCR, one entry per CDR3 protein. The data show 190,000 or so distinct CDR3 sequences, about 6.4% seen once. This clonotype was found many times. This TCR was recovered from a human donor who donated a stem cell graft to a child with Wiskott-Aldrich syndrome. The starting material was PBMCs from the stem cell graft donor, obtained from the stem cell graft. This chain links TRBV29-1 with TRBJ1-1, with D maybe TRBD1 (6 bases). The CDR3 DNA sequence: TGCAGCGTTGGCGGGGGCCTGAACACTGAAGCTTTCTTT. This codes for CSVGGGLNTEAFF.